These 2 T cell receptor beta chains originate from one sample sequenced in a study of human T cells and chemical hapten exposure. A single record per CDR3 protein comes from TCRdb applying MiXCR to the RACE reads. The repertoire holds 180,000 or so distinct CDR3 sequences, with more than 14% as singletons. This sample's time point: patch test 1, 2 weeks after DPC sensitization. Treatment reported: therapeutic diphenylcyclopropenone sensitization with weekly scalp DPC. The source was whole blood, collected in connection with sensitization to the hapten diphenylcyclopropenone (DPC). Receptor source: a woman in her twenties or thirties with alopecia areata. Some clones in this sample may be carry-over from other donors' samples.

This chain uses TRBV9 with TRBJ1-6, with D possibly TRBD1 on 5 matching bases. The V end lost 8 bases, the J end lost 5 bases, and 14 bases lay between the germline ends. Germline V gene sequence: CDR1 SGDLS, CDR2 YYNGEE. The CDR3 is made up of 14 amino acids. CDR3 in DNA: TGTGCCAGTTCTTTAGGGGCCCATAATTCACCCCTCCACTTT. Protein sequence: CASSLGAHNSPLHF.

This chain joins TRBV7-9 and TRBJ1-3; 8 bases are a match to TRBD1. V gave up 5 bases and J gave up 6 bases; unmatched junction bases: 3. This CDR3 contains 13 residues. Per germline, CDR1 SEHNR and CDR2 FQNEAQ (reference sequence). The CDR3 nucleotides are TGTGCCAGCAGCCGACAGGGGTTAAACACCATATATTTT. This encodes CASSRQGLNTIYF.